These 11 T cell receptor beta chains share one sample of origin, sequenced in a study of early T cells in non-severe SARS-CoV-2 infection. TCRdb passed the 5' RACE reads through MiXCR, listing each CDR3 protein once. The sample has 26,000 or so distinct CDR3 sequences, 4% to 5% seen once; the top ten hold 6.2%. Sequenced: whole blood. The receptors were sampled from an adult who was a healthcare worker with PCR-confirmed SARS-CoV-2 infection or an uninfected control (not recorded which).

This clonotype has at least ten counts. The V gene is TRBV7-9, the J gene TRBJ1-5; D not certain. CDR1 is SEHNR and CDR2 is FQNEAQ in the germline V gene (reference sequence). Trimming left V 7 bases short and J 3 bases short, with 7 bases between. The CDR3 has 12 residues. CDR3 in amino acids: CASTQNNQPQHF. The CDR3 DNA sequence: TGTGCCAGCACCCAGAACAATCAGCCCCAGCATTTT.

The chain employs TRBV15 and TRBJ2-1; 8 bases are shared with TRBD2. Per the germline V gene, CDR1 is LNHNV and CDR2 is YYDKDF (reference sequence). V lost 0 bases to trimming and J lost 1 base; unmatched junction nucleotides: 2. The CDR3 is 16 amino acids. CDR3 sequence (DNA): TGTGCCACCAGCAGAGAGGGCGGGAGGTCCTACAATGAGCAGTTCTTC. This codes for CATSREGGRSYNEQFF.

This clonotype was counted at least ten times. The J gene is TRBJ1-2, the V gene TRBV7-9; D gene ambiguous. Germline-derived CDR1 and CDR2 are SEHNR and FQNEAQ (reference sequence). Trimming left V 1 base short and J 6 bases short, with 9 bases between. The CDR3 extends over 13 amino acids. CDR3 protein: CASSLEGGHGYTF. As DNA, the CDR3 is TGTGCCAGCAGCTTAGAGGGAGGGCATGGCTACACCTTC.

This clonotype appeared a few times. J is TRBJ2-2 and V is TRBV25-1; tentative D call: TRBD1 (5 bases). Germline CDR1 MGHDK, CDR2 SYGVNS. This CDR3 has 14 residues. Deletions cut 6 bases from V and 1 base from J, with 9 bases between. As DNA, the CDR3 is TGTGCCAGCAGCCCTACAGGGAACACCGGGGAGCTGTTTTTT. Amino acid sequence: CASSPTGNTGELFF.

V and J are TRBV2 and TRBJ1-1, with 7 bases matching TRBD1. The CDR3 contains 15 residues. Germline V gene sequence: CDR1 SNHLY, CDR2 FYNNEI. V lost 6 bases to trimming and J lost 2 bases; unmatched junction nucleotides: 9. CDR3 DNA sequence: TGTGCCAGCAGACCCGACAGGGTAGGAAACACTGAAGCTTTCTTT. It is translated as CASRPDRVGNTEAFF. The full variable domain, in which reference TRBV2 and TRBJ1-1 provide the parts outside the CDR3, is EPEVTQTPSHQVTQMGQEVILRCVPISNHLYFYWYRQILGQKVEFLVSFYNNEISEKSEIFDDQFSVERPDGSNFTLKIRSTKLEDSAMYFCASRPDRVGNTEAFFGQGTRLTVV.

This clonotype was seen many times. V usage is TRBV10-3 and J usage is TRBJ2-3, with D possibly matching TRBD2 (6 bases). The CDR3 has 15 amino acids. From germline, CDR1 is ENHRY and CDR2 SYGVKD. V lost 6 bases to trimming and J lost 0 bases, with 13 bases between them. CDR3: CAIRTSSDSTDTQYF. The CDR3 bases are TGTGCCATCAGGACCTCTAGCGATAGCACAGATACGCAGTATTTT.

The chain employs TRBV7-2 and TRBJ2-5, with TRBD2 identical over 14 bases. This CDR3 is built from 15 residues. The germline V gene has CDR1 SGHTA and CDR2 FQGNSA. Trimming cost V 5 bases and J 5 bases; bases outside gene matches: 4. This CDR3 reads CASSSGTSGSETQYF. CDR3 nucleotide sequence: TGTGCCAGCAGCAGCGGGACTAGCGGGAGTGAGACCCAGTACTTC.

This clonotype is judged medium-sized. The chain carries TRBV27 and TRBJ1-2; D perhaps matches TRBD1 (5 bases). This CDR3 contains 13 residues. Germline values: CDR1 MNHEY, CDR2 SMNVEV (reference sequence). The V gene lost 5 bases and the J gene lost 4 bases, with 11 bases spanning the gap. The DNA of the CDR3 is TGTGCCAGCAGTCTTCAGGGTTCCTATGGCTACACCTTC. Its protein is CASSLQGSYGYTF.

This clonotype occurred a few times. This rearrangement joins TRBV7-3 to TRBJ1-6; D not certain. The germline CDR1 and CDR2 sequences are SGHTA and FQGTGA. Trimming took off 4 bases at V and 9 bases at J, with 13 bases between the two ends. CDR3 length: 14 amino acids. This CDR3 reads CASSSRREGSPLHF. The CDR3 coding sequence is TGTGCCAGCAGCTCACGCCGGGAGGGTTCACCCCTCCACTTT.

This clonotype occurred many times. The chain carries TRBV7-9 and TRBJ2-7; 9 bases are shared with TRBD1. The trim removed 5 bases at V and 0 bases at J, leaving 8 bases unmatched. The germline V gene has CDR1 SEHNR and CDR2 FQNEAQ (reference sequence). The CDR3 loop spans 16 amino acids. CDR3 DNA: TGTGCCAGCAGCCCACCCCGGACAGGGGACTCCTACGAGCAGTACTTC. This encodes CASSPPRTGDSYEQYF.

Ten or more counts support this clonotype. V and J are TRBV20-1 and TRBJ1-4; D remains ambiguous. The CDR3 totals 11 residues. V lost 6 bases and J 4 bases, leaving 6 bases between the germline ends. Per the germline V gene, CDR1 is DFQATT and CDR2 is SNEGSKA (reference sequence). CDR3 nucleotide sequence: TGCAGTGCCCGGCTTAATGAAAAACTGTTTTTT. Amino acid sequence: CSARLNEKLFF.